A single sample gave rise to the 27 T cell receptor beta chains below, sequenced in a study of shared clonotypes between healthy human individuals. Sequencing was performed with immunoSEQ multiplex PCR; in TCRdb, only in-frame clones are kept and a portion is missing. The sample gives about 1 million clones, approximately 68% of which show up once; approximately 1.5% is in the top ten. Sequencing was done on a sample of memory CD4+ T cells sorted from blood. Subset defined: CD45RA-negative fraction. These receptors were taken from a man aged 18 to 29 in good health.

The chain is built from TRBV2 and TRBJ2-5; the D gene is possibly TRBD2 (6 bases). Trimming removed 5 bases at V and 4 bases at J, with 14 bases between. The length of the CDR3 is 14 residues. Germline V gene lookup returns CDR1 SNHLY and CDR2 FYNNEI. The CDR3 bases are TGTGCCAGCAGTTCCACGGGAGTCCCAGAGACCCAGTACTTC. Translating gives CASSSTGVPETQYF. Full variable domain (rest looked up from reference TRBV2 and TRBJ2-5): EPEVTQTPSHQVTQMGQEVILRCVPISNHLYFYWYRQILGQKVEFLVSFYNNEISEKSEIFDDQFSVERPDGSNFTLKIRSTKLEDSAMYFCASSSTGVPETQYFGPGTRLLVL.

The chain joins TRBV4-3 to TRBJ2-3, with 7 bases matching TRBD2. V trimming: 0 bases; J trimming: 2 bases; junction bases outside the gene matches: 8. The CDR3 length is 17 residues. Germline CDR1 and CDR2: LGHNA and YSLEER. CDR3 DNA sequence: TGCGCCAGCAGCCAAGATGCGGGCGGGAGAGCCACAGATACGCAGTATTTT. Its translation is CASSQDAGGRATDTQYF.

In its sample, this clone was seen once. This sequence may be a read error, since a much larger clone differs from it by one base. The sample holds other DNA sequences that translate to the same CDR3. This chain joins TRBV28 and TRBJ1-5; the match to TRBD1 covers 7 bases. The CDR3 contains 14 residues. The V segment lost 3 bases and the J segment 2 bases; nucleotides outside the gene matches: 1. Germline V lookup: CDR1 MDHEN, CDR2 SYDVKM. CDR3 amino acids: CASSFGTGNQPQHF. DNA of the CDR3: TGTGCCAGCAGTTTCGGGACAGGCAATCAGCCCCAGCATTTT. Variable domain in full (rest from reference TRBV28 and TRBJ1-5): DVKVTQSSRYLVKRTGEKVFLECVQDMDHENMFWYRQDPGLGLRLIYFSYDVKMKEKGDIPEGYSVSREKKERFSLILESASTNQTSMYLCASSFGTGNQPQHFGDGTRLSIL.

This chain connects TRBV11-3 to TRBJ2-5; 8 positions agree with TRBD2. Germline CDR1 SGHNT, CDR2 YENEEA. This CDR3 is 14 amino acids long. The V and J ends lost 5 bases and 5 bases, in that order; junction bases with no gene match: 7. CDR3 loop: CASSPGGGQETQYF. The CDR3 nucleotides are TGTGCCAGCAGCCCGGGGGGGGGCCAGGAGACCCAGTACTTC.

V usage is TRBV18 and J usage is TRBJ2-7; the D gene is possibly TRBD2 (5 bases). Germline lookup yields CDR1 KGHSH and CDR2 LQKENI. The CDR3 extends over 15 amino acids. Between the trimmed V and J ends, which lost 4 bases and 0 bases, there was a span of 13 bases. The CDR3 is CASSHQPGYSYEQYF. The CDR3, as DNA: TGTGCCAGCTCACACCAGCCGGGGTACTCCTACGAGCAGTACTTC.

The chain employs TRBV6-1 and TRBJ1-5; D not resolved. Trimming removed 5 bases from V and 4 bases from J, with 6 bases in between. The germline V gene encodes CDR1 MNHNS and CDR2 SASEGT. This CDR3 contains 12 residues. The CDR3 sequence: CASSRANQPQHF. The CDR3 region has the DNA TGTGCCAGCAGTAGGGCGAATCAGCCCCAGCATTTT.

The rearrangement links TRBV30 to TRBJ1-6, with D uncertain. Germline CDR1 reads GTSNPN; CDR2 reads SVGIG (reference sequence). Trimming removed 3 bases at V and 1 base at J, with 10 bases between. The CDR3 sequence is 15 residues long. This chain's CDR3 is CAWRAESSYNSPLHF. The CDR3 nucleotides are TGTGCCTGGAGGGCTGAATCGTCCTATAATTCACCCCTCCACTTT.

The chain is built from TRBV10-2 and TRBJ2-3, with 10 bases aligning to TRBD2. V lost 2 bases and J lost 12; bases outside the gene matches: 5. This CDR3 comprises 13 residues. The germline CDR1 and CDR2 sequences are WSHSY and SAAADI. The CDR3 region is CASSENSGGPQYF. The CDR3 DNA reads TGCGCCAGCAGTGAGAATAGCGGGGGGCCCCAGTATTTT.

This clone was seen at least ten times. The J gene is TRBJ2-2, the V gene TRBV11-3; the D is unclear. The CDR3 sequence is 13 residues long. Germline CDR1 SGHNT, CDR2 YENEEA. V was clipped by 0 bases and J by 3 bases, with 2 bases between them. The CDR3 region is CASSLDHTGELFF. Here the CDR3 DNA reads TGTGCCAGCAGCTTAGATCACACCGGGGAGCTGTTTTTT.

This clone was picked up a small number of times. The V gene is TRBV19, the J gene TRBJ1-5, with 7 bases lining up with TRBD1. The junction had 12 bases not matched to a gene; V was cut back by 4 bases and J by 6 bases. The CDR3 covers 16 residues. Germline CDR1 is LNHDA and CDR2 is SQIVND (reference sequence). CDR3: CASSNLGQAFSQPQHF. The CDR3 DNA sequence: TGTGCCAGTAGTAACCTAGGACAGGCTTTTAGTCAGCCCCAGCATTTT.

The chain uses TRBV27 and TRBJ2-7; maybe TRBD1 (6 bases). In germline, CDR1 is MNHEY, CDR2 SMNVEV (reference sequence). V dropped 6 bases and J dropped 1 base, with 13 bases sitting between them. The CDR3 has 14 residues. DNA for the CDR3: TGTGCCAGCAGGGCCGACAGGTTATCCTACGAGCAGTACTTC. Translated: CASRADRLSYEQYF.

With regard to this clone: This sample includes further DNA sequences coding for the same CDR3. V gene TRBV5-1 combines with J gene TRBJ1-1, with 7 nucleotides matching TRBD1. CDR1 is SGHRS, CDR2 YFSETQ, per germline. The CDR3 has 14 residues. V shed 4 bases, J shed 1 base, and the junction held 4 bases outside the gene matches. This CDR3 is CASSPRTGNTEAFF. The CDR3 DNA reads TGCGCCAGCAGCCCACGGACAGGGAACACTGAAGCTTTCTTT.

In this sample, this clone turned up once. The chain employs TRBV6-6 and TRBJ2-1; D is possibly TRBD1 (6 bases). Germline V gives CDR1 MNHNY, CDR2 SVGAGI (reference sequence). This CDR3 contains 14 residues. Trimming pared 4 bases from V and 4 bases from J, leaving 11 bases between. CDR3 region: CASSWAGEYNEQFF. In DNA, the CDR3 is TGTGCCAGCAGTTGGGCAGGGGAGTACAATGAGCAGTTCTTC.

The J gene is TRBJ2-3, the V gene TRBV29-1; D unresolved. The CDR3 covers 13 residues. CDR1 and CDR2 from the germline V gene are SQVTM and ANQGSEA. The V end lost 7 bases, the J end lost 0 bases, and 11 bases lay between the germline ends. CDR3: CSGGAQSTDTQYF. The CDR3 coding sequence is TGCAGCGGAGGAGCTCAAAGCACAGATACGCAGTATTTT.

This clone was seen only a few times. This chain joins TRBV18 and TRBJ1-6; tentatively, D is TRBD1 (5 bases). Germline V gene sequence: CDR1 KGHSH, CDR2 LQKENI. This CDR3 region has 12 residues. The V and J ends lost 5 bases and 10 bases respectively, with 9 bases between them. CDR3 in DNA: TGTGCCAGCTCAGCGGACAAGTCACCCCTCCACTTT. Its translation is CASSADKSPLHF.

This clone was observed a handful of times. The chain joins TRBV2 to TRBJ1-1; D might be TRBD1 (5 bases). The germline V gene has CDR1 SNHLY and CDR2 FYNNEI. The CDR3 consists of 12 residues. Deletions cut 0 bases from V and 9 bases from J, with 8 bases between. In nucleotides, the CDR3 is TGTGCCAGCAGTGAAGCGAGGGGAAAAGCTTTCTTT. The encoded protein is CASSEARGKAFF.

This chain uses TRBV6-1 with TRBJ2-2; D ambiguous. Germline loops: CDR1 MNHNS, CDR2 SASEGT. The CDR3 consists of 16 residues. The V end lost 1 base, the J end lost 4 bases, and 13 bases lay between the germline ends. The CDR3 DNA reads TGTGCCAGCAGTGAAGATCTCGGCTACCGCACCGGGGAGCTGTTTTTT. This codes for CASSEDLGYRTGELFF.

This rearrangement joins TRBV6-5 to TRBJ2-3, with TRBD1 matching 9 bases. This CDR3 contains 16 residues. Germline V lookup: CDR1 MNHEY, CDR2 SVGAGI. J gave up 0 bases and V 4 bases, and 5 bases lay outside the gene matches. CDR3 coding DNA: TGTGCCAGCAGTTCACAGACAGGGGGTAGCACAGATACGCAGTATTTT. Translation gives CASSSQTGGSTDTQYF.

V and J are TRBV6-6 and TRBJ1-1, with D perhaps TRBD1 (6 bases). Trimming left V 0 bases short and J 1 base short, with 9 bases between. Germline CDR1 is MNHNY and CDR2 is SVGAGI (reference sequence). This CDR3 is built from 15 residues. In DNA form, the CDR3 reads TGTGCCAGCAGTTACTCGTCGGGACAGAACACTGAAGCTTTCTTT. This encodes CASSYSSGQNTEAFF.

The chain links TRBV5-1 to TRBJ2-1, with 11 bases identical to TRBD2. The CDR3 is 20 residues long. Germline values: CDR1 SGHRS, CDR2 YFSETQ. The V and J ends lost 3 bases and 1 base, in that order; junction bases with no gene match: 15. CDR3 sequence: CASSSELAGVWDRSYNEQFF. CDR3 bases: TGCGCCAGCAGCTCGGAACTAGCGGGGGTTTGGGATCGGTCCTACAATGAGCAGTTCTTC.

The V and J genes are TRBV11-2 and TRBJ2-3; 10 bases map to TRBD2. Germline V CDR1 and CDR2: SGHAT, FQNNGV. The CDR3 length is 17 residues. The V and J ends lost 0 bases and 0 bases, in that order; junction bases with no gene match: 3. CDR3 sequence reads: CASSLDLAGASTDTQYF. The CDR3 bases are TGTGCCAGCAGCTTAGATCTAGCGGGGGCCAGCACAGATACGCAGTATTTT.

Many counts were recorded for this clone. The V gene is TRBV19, the J gene TRBJ1-5, with 11 bases identical to TRBD1. V lost 5 bases and J lost 3; bases outside the gene matches: 6. Germline CDR1 LNHDA, CDR2 SQIVND (reference sequence). The CDR3 is 16 residues long. Written as DNA, the CDR3 is TGTGCCAGTAGTTTCCGGGACAGGGGGGTCAATCAGCCCCAGCATTTT. It translates to CASSFRDRGVNQPQHF.

The chain has TRBV5-1 and TRBJ2-5, with 7 nucleotides matching TRBD2. Trimming removed 2 bases from V and 2 bases from J; junction bases left unmatched: 6. Germline CDR1 is SGHRS and CDR2 is YFSETQ. This CDR3 is 15 amino acids long. Here the CDR3 DNA reads TGCGCCAGCAGCTTTGCGGCGGGAGTGCAAGAGACCCAGTACTTC. Translating it yields CASSFAAGVQETQYF.

The sample holds one count of this clone. The chain couples TRBV7-9 to TRBJ2-6, with D unclear. Deletions cut 11 bases from V and 0 bases from J, with 8 bases between. Germline CDR1 reads SEHNR; CDR2 reads FQNEAQ (reference sequence). This CDR3 comprises 13 residues. CDR3 sequence: CALGNSGANVLTF. The CDR3 region has the DNA TGTGCCCTGGGGAACTCTGGGGCCAACGTCCTGACTTTC.

In its sample, this clone was seen once. Here the CDR3 DNA reads TGTGCCAGCAGTGGGGCGGGACTAGCGGGGCCTACCTCCTACAATGAGCAGTTCTTC. Residues: CASSGAGLAGPTSYNEQFF. This rearrangement joins TRBV2 to TRBJ2-1; the match to TRBD2 covers 13 bases. Germline V gene sequence: CDR1 SNHLY, CDR2 FYNNEI. The CDR3 totals 19 residues. Trimming at V came to 4 bases and at J to 0 bases, leaving 9 bases not matched to a gene.

This clone was picked up one time. The chain joins TRBV9 to TRBJ2-2; TRBD2 might be the D (6 bases). Germline values: CDR1 SGDLS, CDR2 YYNGEE. The CDR3 extends over 15 amino acids. The V and J ends lost 3 bases and 2 bases respectively, with 11 bases between them. CDR3 in amino acids: CASSAGTPNTGELFF. The CDR3 nucleotides read TGTGCCAGCAGCGCCGGGACTCCTAACACCGGGGAGCTGTTTTTT.

The chain uses TRBV5-1 and TRBJ2-1, with TRBD1 matching over 11 bases. The CDR3 sequence is 15 residues long. The junction had 3 bases not matched to a gene; V was cut back by 4 bases and J by 3 bases. Germline V lookup: CDR1 SGHRS, CDR2 YFSETQ. CDR3 in DNA: TGCGCCAGCAGCCTGGGGACAGGGGGCTACAATGAGCAGTTCTTC. Translated: CASSLGTGGYNEQFF.